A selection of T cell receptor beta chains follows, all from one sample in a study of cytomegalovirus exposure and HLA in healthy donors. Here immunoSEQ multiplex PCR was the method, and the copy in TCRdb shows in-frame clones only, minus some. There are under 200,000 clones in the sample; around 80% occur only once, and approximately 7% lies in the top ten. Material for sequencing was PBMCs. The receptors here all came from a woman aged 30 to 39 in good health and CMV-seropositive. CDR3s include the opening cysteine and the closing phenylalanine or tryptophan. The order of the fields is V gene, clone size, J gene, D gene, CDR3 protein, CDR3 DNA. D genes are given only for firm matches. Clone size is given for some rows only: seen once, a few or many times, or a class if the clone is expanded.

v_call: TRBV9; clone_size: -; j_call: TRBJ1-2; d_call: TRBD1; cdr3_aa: CASSQRDSRLGYGYTF; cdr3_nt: TGTGCCAGCAGTCAGAGGGACAGCCGATTGGGGTATGGCTACACCTTC
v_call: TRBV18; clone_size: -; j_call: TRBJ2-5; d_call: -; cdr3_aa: CASSPFAGAETQYF; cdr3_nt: TGTGCCAGCTCACCATTTGCGGGGGCAGAGACCCAGTACTTC
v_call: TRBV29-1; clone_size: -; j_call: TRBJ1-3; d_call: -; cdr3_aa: CSVEPGSGNTIYF; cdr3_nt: TGCAGCGTTGAACCAGGCTCTGGAAACACCATATATTTT
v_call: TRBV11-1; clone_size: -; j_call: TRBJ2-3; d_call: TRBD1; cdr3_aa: CASSPMGQLTDTQYF; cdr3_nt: TGTGCCAGCAGCCCTATGGGACAGCTCACAGATACGCAGTATTTT
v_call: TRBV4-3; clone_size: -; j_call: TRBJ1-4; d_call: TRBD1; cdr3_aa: CASSPRTGVYEKLFF; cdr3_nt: TGCGCCAGCAGCCCTCGAACAGGGGTGTATGAAAAACTGTTTTTT
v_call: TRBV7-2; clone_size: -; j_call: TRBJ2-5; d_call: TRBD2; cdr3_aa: CASSFSGVEAQYF; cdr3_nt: TGTGCCAGCAGCTTTAGCGGGGTGGAGGCCCAGTACTTC
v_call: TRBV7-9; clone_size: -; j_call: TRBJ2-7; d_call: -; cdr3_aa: CSSSLQGYEQYF; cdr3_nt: TGTTCCAGCAGCTTACAGGGATACGAGCAGTACTTC
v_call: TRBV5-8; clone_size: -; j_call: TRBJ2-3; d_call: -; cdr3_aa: CASSRDYPVGDTQYF; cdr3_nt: TGTGCCAGCAGCCGTGACTATCCAGTGGGAGATACGCAGTATTTT
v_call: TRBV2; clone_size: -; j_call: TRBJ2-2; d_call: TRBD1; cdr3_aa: CASSSRQGRGELFF; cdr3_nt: TGTGCCAGCAGTTCTCGACAGGGAAGGGGGGAGCTGTTTTTT
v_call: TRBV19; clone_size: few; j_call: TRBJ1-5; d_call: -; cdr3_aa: CASKGGRGPQHF; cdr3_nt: TGTGCCAGTAAGGGGGGGCGAGGGCCCCAGCATTTT
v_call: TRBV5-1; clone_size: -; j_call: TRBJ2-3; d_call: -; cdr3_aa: CASSPLASTDTQYF; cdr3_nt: TGCGCCAGCAGCCCGTTGGCTAGTACAGATACGCAGTATTTT
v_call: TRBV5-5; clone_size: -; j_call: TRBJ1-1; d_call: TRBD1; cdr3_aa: CASSRTGGRTEAFF; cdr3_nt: TGTGCCAGCAGCCGAACAGGGGGAAGGACTGAAGCTTTCTTT
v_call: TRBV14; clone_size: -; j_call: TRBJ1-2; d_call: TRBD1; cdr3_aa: CASSPVRDRVRGYTF; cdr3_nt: TGTGCCAGCAGCCCAGTTCGGGACAGGGTGAGAGGCTACACCTTC